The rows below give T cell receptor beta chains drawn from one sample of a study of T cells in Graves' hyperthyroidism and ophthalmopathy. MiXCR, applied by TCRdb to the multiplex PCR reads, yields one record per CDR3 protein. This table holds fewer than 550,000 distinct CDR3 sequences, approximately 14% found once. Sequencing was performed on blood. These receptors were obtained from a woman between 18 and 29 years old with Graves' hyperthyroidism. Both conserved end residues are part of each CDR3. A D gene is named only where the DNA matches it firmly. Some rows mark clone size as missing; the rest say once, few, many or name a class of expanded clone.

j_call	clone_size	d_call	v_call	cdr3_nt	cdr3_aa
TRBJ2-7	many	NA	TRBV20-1	TGCAGTGCTAGGGGCAGGAACTCCTACGAGCAGTACTTC	CSARGRNSYEQYF
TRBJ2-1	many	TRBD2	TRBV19	TGTGCCAGTAGTGCCTTCCGGACTAGCTCCTACAATGAGCAGTTCTTC	CASSAFRTSSYNEQFF
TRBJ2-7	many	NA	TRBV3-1	TGTGCCAGCAGCCAAGAGGTGGGGATGGGCGAGCAGTACTTC	CASSQEVGMGEQYF
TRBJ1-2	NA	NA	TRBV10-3	TGTGCCATCAGTGAGACCAGGGGTTGGCTAGGATATGGCTACACCTTC	CAISETRGWLGYGYTF
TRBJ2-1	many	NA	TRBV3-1	TGTGCCAGCAGCCAAGGGATAGCGGATGAGCAGTTCTTC	CASSQGIADEQFF
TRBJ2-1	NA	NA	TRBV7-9	TGTGCCAGCAGCCCCCGGTCTTTGGATGAGCAGTTCTTC	CASSPRSLDEQFF
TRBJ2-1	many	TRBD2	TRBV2	TGTGCCAGCAGGGTGGGACTAGTTAGCAATGAGCAGTTCTTC	CASRVGLVSNEQFF
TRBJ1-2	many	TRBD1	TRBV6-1	TGTGCCAGCAGACTGGGACAGGGTTATGGCTACACCTTC	CASRLGQGYGYTF
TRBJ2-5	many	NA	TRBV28	TGTGCCAGCAGTTTGCCGTCGAGGGAGACCCAGTACTTC	CASSLPSRETQYF
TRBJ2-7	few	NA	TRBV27	TGTGCCAGCAGTAGCCAGGGGATCTTGAGCTCCTACGAGCAGTACTTC	CASSSQGILSSYEQYF
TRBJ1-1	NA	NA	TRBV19	TGTGCCAGTAGTATAACGGCTGGAGGTGGGGAAGCTTTCTTT	CASSITAGGGEAFF
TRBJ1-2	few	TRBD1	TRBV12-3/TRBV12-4	TGTGCCAGCAGCATAACAGGGGCCTATGGCTACACCTTC	CASSITGAYGYTF
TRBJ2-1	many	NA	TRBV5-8	TGTGCCAGCAGCACGAAGATGCGAGCGGGCGATAATGAGCAGTTCTTC	CASSTKMRAGDNEQFF
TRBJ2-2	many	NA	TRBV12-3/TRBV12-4	TGTGCCAGCAGTTTAGGGCAGACAAACACCGGGGAGCTGTTTTTT	CASSLGQTNTGELFF
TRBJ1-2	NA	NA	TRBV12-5	TGTGCTAGTGGTTTGTCGGGGGCCGTTGGCTACACCTTC	CASGLSGAVGYTF
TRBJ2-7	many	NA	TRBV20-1	TGCAGTGTGCAGGGCACCTACGAGCAGTACTTC	CSVQGTYEQYF
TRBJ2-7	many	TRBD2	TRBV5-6	TGTGCCAGCAGCTTGGGGGGACTAGCGGTCTCCTACGAGCAGTACTTC	CASSLGGLAVSYEQYF
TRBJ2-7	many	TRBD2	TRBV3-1	TGTGCCAGCAGCCAAGATCCCTCGCGGGAGGGCCTCGAGCAGTACTTC	CASSQDPSREGLEQYF
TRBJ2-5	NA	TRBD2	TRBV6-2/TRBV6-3	TGTGCCAGCAGTTCTACCTCCGGGGAGGGAGAGACCCAGTACTTC	CASSSTSGEGETQYF
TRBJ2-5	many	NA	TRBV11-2	TGTGCCAGCAGTCGGGGGAGCCAAGAGACCCAGTACTTC	CASSRGSQETQYF
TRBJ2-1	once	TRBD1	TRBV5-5	TGTGCCAGCAGCGGTGGGACAGGGGGCTTCAATGAGCAGTTCTTC	CASSGGTGGFNEQFF
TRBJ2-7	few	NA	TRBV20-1	TGCAGTGCCAAAACTCAGGGTTACGAGCAGTACTTC	CSAKTQGYEQYF
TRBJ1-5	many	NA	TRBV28	TGTGCCAGCAGTTTGGGGCATCGCGGGGGGCCCCAGCATTTT	CASSLGHRGGPQHF
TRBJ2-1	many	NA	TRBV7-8	TGTGCCAGCAGCTTGCGACAGTTCAATGAGCAGTTCTTC	CASSLRQFNEQFF
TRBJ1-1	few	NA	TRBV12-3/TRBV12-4	TGTGCCAGCAGTCCTCAAGGGACCTACACTGAAGCTTTCTTT	CASSPQGTYTEAFF
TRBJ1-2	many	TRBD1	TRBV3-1	TGTGCCAGCAGCCAAGATCCGGACAGGGGTGATTACAACACCTTC	CASSQDPDRGDYNTF
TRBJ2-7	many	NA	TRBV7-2	TGTGCCAGCAGCTTAGTGGAGGGCGTCTACGAGCAGTACTTC	CASSLVEGVYEQYF
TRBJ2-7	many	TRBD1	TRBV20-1	TGCAGTGCTAGAGATCCAGACAGGGTATACGAGCAGTACTTC	CSARDPDRVYEQYF
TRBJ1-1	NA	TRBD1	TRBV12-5	TGTGCTAGTGGTTTGGTAGCGGGACAGGGGTTTCCTACTGAAGCTTTCTTT	CASGLVAGQGFPTEAFF
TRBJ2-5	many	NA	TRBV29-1	TGCAGCGTTGAAGTGGGGTCCGGGTACCAAGAGACCCAGTACTTC	CSVEVGSGYQETQYF
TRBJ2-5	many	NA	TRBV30	TGTGCCTGGAGTGAGTGGAGGGGCCAAGAGACCCAGTACTTC	CAWSEWRGQETQYF
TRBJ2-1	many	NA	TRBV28	TGTGCCAGCAGTTTACTTCAGGGAAGCGTCAATGAGCAGTTCTTC	CASSLLQGSVNEQFF
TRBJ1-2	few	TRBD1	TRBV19	TGTGCCAGTAGTTTCTTTACAGGGGGCCGGGGCTACACCTTC	CASSFFTGGRGYTF
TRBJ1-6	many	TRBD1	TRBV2	TGTGCCAGCAGGGACAGGGCGGCCTATAATTCACCCCTCCACTTT	CASRDRAAYNSPLHF
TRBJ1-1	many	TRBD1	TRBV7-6	TGTGCCAGCAGCTTTTCGGACAGGGAAAATAGTATCTCTGAAGCTTTCTTT	CASSFSDRENSISEAFF
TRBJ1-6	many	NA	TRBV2	TGTGCCAGCAGCCACGACAGGACTAATTCACCCCTCCACTTT	CASSHDRTNSPLHF
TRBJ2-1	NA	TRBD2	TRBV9	TGTGCCAGCAGCGTAGGACTAGCGGGAGTGGGGGCCAATGAGCAGTTCTTC	CASSVGLAGVGANEQFF
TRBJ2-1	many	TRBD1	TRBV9	TGTGCCAGCAGCGGTTACAGGGGCGCCTACAATGAGCAGTTCTTC	CASSGYRGAYNEQFF
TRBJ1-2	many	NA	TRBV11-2	TGTGCCAGCAGCTTAGGCGAAGGGCTCGGCTATGGCTACACCTTC	CASSLGEGLGYGYTF
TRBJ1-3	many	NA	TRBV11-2	TGTGCCAGCAGCGTCGCTGGAAACACCATATATTTT	CASSVAGNTIYF
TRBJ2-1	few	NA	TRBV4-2	TGTGCCAGCAGCCAAGACCTCAGGAGGGACAATGAGCAGTTCTTC	CASSQDLRRDNEQFF
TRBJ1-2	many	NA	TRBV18	TGTGCCAGCTCACCTCGTGAACAGGGATATGGCTACACCTTC	CASSPREQGYGYTF
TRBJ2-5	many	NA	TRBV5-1	TGCGCCAGCAGCCCAAACTATTTCCAAGAGACCCAGTACTTC	CASSPNYFQETQYF
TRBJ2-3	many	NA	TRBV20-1	TGCAGTGCTAGAGTCTCTGCTAGCACAGATACGCAGTATTTT	CSARVSASTDTQYF